A selection of T cell receptor beta chains follows, all from one sample in a study of shared clonotypes between healthy human individuals. Some clones are missing from TCRdb's copy, which holds only in-frame ones; the method was immunoSEQ multiplex PCR. Among about 1 million clones listed, approximately 70% were seen once. What was sequenced was memory CD4+ T cells sorted from blood. The receptor set was obtained from a man aged 18 to 29 in good health. The CDR3 runs from the conserved cysteine through the conserved F or W. The order of the fields is J gene, V gene, clone size, D gene, CDR3 protein, CDR3 DNA. D genes are given only for firm matches. The size entry is marked missing in some rows and otherwise reads once, few, many or a size class.

>TRBJ2-3|TRBV4-1|.|.
CASSRSGWGPSTDTQYF
TGCGCCAGCAGCCGCTCGGGCTGGGGACCTAGCACAGATACGCAGTATTTT
>TRBJ2-2|TRBV5-1|.|.
CASGGTYANTGELFF
TGCGCCAGCGGGGGGACTTACGCGAACACCGGGGAGCTGTTTTTT
>TRBJ2-2|TRBV5-1|.|.
CASSLLGSAGGELFF
TGCGCCAGCAGCTTGCTAGGTAGCGCTGGCGGGGAGCTGTTTTTT
>TRBJ2-1|TRBV5-1|.|.
CASSLAKGGYEQFF
TGCGCCAGCAGCTTGGCGAAGGGGGGTTATGAGCAGTTCTTC
>TRBJ1-2|TRBV28|few|.
CASRTLGSGYTF
TGTGCCAGCAGGACCCTTGGTAGTGGCTACACCTTC
>TRBJ1-1|TRBV11-2|.|.
CASSPTLGTTEAFF
TGTGCCAGCAGCCCAACCTTAGGGACCACTGAAGCTTTCTTT
>TRBJ1-4|TRBV25-1|.|.
CASGENFGTGFNEKLFF
TGTGCCAGCGGAGAAAATTTCGGGACTGGTTTTAATGAAAAACTGTTTTTT
>TRBJ2-2|TRBV7-7|.|TRBD2
CASSSNTGTSPGELFF
TGTGCTAGCAGCTCCAACACCGGGACTAGCCCCGGGGAGCTGTTTTTT
>TRBJ2-2|TRBV18|many|TRBD2
CASSPSSGSGGELFF
TGTGCCAGCTCACCATCTAGCGGGAGCGGCGGGGAGCTGTTTTTT
>TRBJ1-2|TRBV4-1|.|.
CASSQGGGPNYGYTF
TGCGCCAGCAGCCAAGGCGGGGGACCTAACTATGGCTACACCTTC
>TRBJ1-4|TRBV5-1|.|.
CASRDQGTNEKLFF
TGCGCCAGCCGCGACCAGGGAACTAATGAAAAACTGTTTTTT
>TRBJ2-5|TRBV5-1|.|.
CASSLQVTQETQYF
TGCGCCAGCAGCTTACAGGTGACACAAGAGACCCAGTACTTC
>TRBJ1-5|TRBV30|.|.
CAWSRKGNQPQHF
TGTGCCTGGAGCAGGAAGGGCAATCAGCCCCAGCATTTT
>TRBJ2-3|TRBV11-3|.|.
CASSPGTDGSTDTQYF
TGTGCCAGCAGCCCTGGGACGGACGGGAGCACAGATACGCAGTATTTT
>TRBJ2-7|TRBV9|.|.
CASSVGGGDGVGLSYEQYF
TGTGCCAGCAGCGTAGGAGGTGGTGACGGAGTCGGTCTTTCCTACGAGCAGTACTTC
>TRBJ2-7|TRBV5-6|once|.
CASSLRRHLGTREQYF
TGTGCCAGCAGCTTGAGGAGACACCTGGGGACGCGCGAGCAGTACTTC
>TRBJ2-3|TRBV5-1|.|TRBD2
CASSLVGGRPTDTQYF
TGCGCCAGCAGCTTGGTGGGAGGGCGACCCACAGATACGCAGTATTTT
>TRBJ2-1|TRBV7-3|.|TRBD2
CASSLRPSAGGDYNEQFF
TGTGCCAGCAGCTTACGCCCTTCAGCGGGGGGTGATTACAATGAGCAGTTCTTC
>TRBJ1-6|TRBV6-5|.|.
CASSYNQDYNSPLHF
TGTGCCAGCAGTTACAATCAGGATTATAATTCACCCCTCCACTTT
>TRBJ2-1|TRBV2|.|.
CASILGVEQFF
TGTGCCAGCATCCTTGGTGTTGAGCAGTTCTTC
>TRBJ1-5|TRBV30|.|TRBD1
CAWGQGINQPQHF
TGTGCCTGGGGACAGGGGATCAATCAGCCCCAGCATTTT
>TRBJ2-7|TRBV5-1|.|.
CASMSFDYEQYF
TGCGCCAGCATGAGTTTCGACTACGAGCAGTACTTC
>TRBJ2-3|TRBV7-9|.|.
CASSLRTSTDTQYF
TGTGCCAGCAGCTTACGTACTAGCACAGATACGCAGTATTTT
>TRBJ2-7|TRBV18|.|.
CASSLDNTGKPEQYF
TGTGCCAGCTCACTGGATAATACCGGGAAACCAGAGCAGTACTTC
>TRBJ1-1|TRBV7-6|.|.
CASSPWAGWEMNTEAFF
TGTGCCAGCAGCCCCTGGGCAGGGTGGGAAATGAACACTGAAGCTTTCTTT
>TRBJ2-7|TRBV10-3|once|.
CAISESGRPYEQYF
TGTGCCATCAGTGAGTCGGGCAGACCCTACGAGCAGTACTTC
>TRBJ1-2|TRBV28|.|.
CASSLRALNYGYTF
TGTGCCAGCAGTTTAAGGGCCCTAAACTATGGCTACACCTTC
>TRBJ1-1|TRBV5-4|.|TRBD1
CASSTRTGSTEAFF
TGTGCCAGCAGCACCCGGACAGGGAGCACTGAAGCTTTCTTT
>TRBJ2-2|TRBV5-8|.|.
CASSRGWTGELFF
TGTGCCAGCAGCCGGGGTTGGACCGGGGAGCTGTTTTTT
>TRBJ2-1|TRBV6-6|.|.
CASSSEGSYNEQFF
TGTGCCAGCAGTAGCGAAGGCTCCTACAATGAGCAGTTCTTC
>TRBJ2-1|TRBV19|few|TRBD2
CASSTLGTSGGLSYNEQFF
TGTGCCAGTAGTACCCTTGGGACTAGCGGGGGCCTCTCCTACAATGAGCAGTTCTTC
>TRBJ2-7|TRBV5-1|.|.
CASSSLQGGWEQYF
TGCGCCAGCAGCAGCCTTCAGGGGGGCTGGGAGCAGTACTTC
>TRBJ2-7|TRBV6-1|.|TRBD1
CASSEKDRGYEQYF
TGTGCCAGCAGTGAAAAGGACAGGGGGTACGAGCAGTACTTC
>TRBJ2-3|TRBV2|.|.
CASCLQGSGTDTQYF
TGTGCCAGCTGTCTCCAGGGTAGCGGCACAGATACGCAGTATTTT
>TRBJ2-2|TRBV4-1|many|TRBD2
CASSQEAGVTGELFF
TGCGCCAGCAGCCAAGAAGCGGGGGTCACCGGGGAGCTGTTTTTT
>TRBJ2-7|TRBV5-4|.|.
CASSLDGVYEQYF
TGTGCCAGCAGCCTGGACGGAGTTTACGAGCAGTACTTC
>TRBJ1-4|TRBV4-1|.|.
CASSHLTAGPNEKLFF
TGCGCCAGCAGCCACCTCACGGCAGGGCCTAATGAAAAATTGTTTTTT
>TRBJ2-5|TRBV6-5|.|TRBD1
CASTGTGKGETQYF
TGTGCCAGTACGGGGACAGGGAAAGGGGAGACCCAGTACTTC
>TRBJ2-7|TRBV6-1|.|TRBD1
CASSEALPGQGSYEQYF
TGTGCCAGCAGTGAAGCCCTACCGGGACAGGGCTCCTACGAGCAGTACTTC
>TRBJ2-2|TRBV18|few|.
CASSPPKLYENTGELFF
TGTGCCAGCTCACCACCGAAGCTTTATGAGAACACCGGGGAGCTGTTTTTT
>TRBJ2-3|TRBV6-5|.|.
CASSRQEDTDTQYF
TGTGCCAGCAGTCGACAGGAGGACACAGATACGCAGTATTTT
>TRBJ2-5|TRBV5-4|.|.
CASSLPGTLKRETQYF
TGTGCCAGCAGCTTACCCGGGACACTTAAACGAGAGACCCAGTACTTC
>TRBJ2-3|TRBV9|.|.
CASSGQEAPGSTDTQYF
TGTGCCAGCAGCGGGCAGGAAGCACCCGGGAGTACAGATACGCAGTATTTT
>TRBJ2-7|TRBV5-1|.|TRBD1
CASSSDRGVEQYF
TGCGCCAGCAGCTCGGACAGGGGGGTCGAGCAGTACTTC
>TRBJ1-6|TRBV5-1|many|.
CASSSGTDLRSPLHF
TGCGCCAGCAGCTCCGGGACCGACCTACGGTCACCCCTCCACTTT
>TRBJ2-7|TRBV7-8|few|TRBD1
CASSFEIRQGWGEQYF
TGTGCCAGCAGCTTCGAAATTCGACAGGGATGGGGCGAGCAGTACTTC
>TRBJ1-2|TRBV11-2|.|TRBD1
CASSSDRASNYGYTF
TGTGCCAGCAGCTCCGACAGGGCTTCTAACTATGGCTACACCTTC
>TRBJ1-2|TRBV2|.|.
CASKGPGEARGYTF
TGTGCCAGCAAGGGTCCAGGGGAAGCGCGTGGCTACACCTTC
>TRBJ2-7|TRBV10-1|.|.
CASSEPGQNHEQYF
TGCGCCAGCAGTGAGCCCGGACAGAACCACGAGCAGTACTTC
>TRBJ1-1|TRBV6-1|once|.
CASSDAGRQSNTEAFF
TGTGCCAGCAGTGACGCGGGGAGACAGTCGAACACTGAAGCTTTCTTT
>TRBJ1-2|TRBV9|once|TRBD1
CASSAGQGGDGYTF
TGTGCCAGCAGCGCTGGACAGGGGGGAGATGGCTACACCTTC
>TRBJ2-3|TRBV7-6|.|TRBD2
CASSSMLGGSTDTQYF
TGTGCCAGCAGCTCCATGTTGGGGGGGAGCACAGATACGCAGTATTTT
>TRBJ1-5|TRBV10-3|.|.
CAISAESNQPQHF
TGTGCCATCAGTGCAGAGAGCAATCAGCCCCAGCATTTT
>TRBJ2-7|TRBV7-2|.|TRBD2
CASSLKGLAGASYEQYF
TGTGCCAGCAGCTTGAAGGGACTAGCGGGAGCCTCCTACGAGCAGTACTTC
>TRBJ1-1|TRBV6-4|.|.
CASSDSGGTEAFF
TGTGCCAGCAGTGACTCGGGCGGAACTGAAGCTTTCTTT